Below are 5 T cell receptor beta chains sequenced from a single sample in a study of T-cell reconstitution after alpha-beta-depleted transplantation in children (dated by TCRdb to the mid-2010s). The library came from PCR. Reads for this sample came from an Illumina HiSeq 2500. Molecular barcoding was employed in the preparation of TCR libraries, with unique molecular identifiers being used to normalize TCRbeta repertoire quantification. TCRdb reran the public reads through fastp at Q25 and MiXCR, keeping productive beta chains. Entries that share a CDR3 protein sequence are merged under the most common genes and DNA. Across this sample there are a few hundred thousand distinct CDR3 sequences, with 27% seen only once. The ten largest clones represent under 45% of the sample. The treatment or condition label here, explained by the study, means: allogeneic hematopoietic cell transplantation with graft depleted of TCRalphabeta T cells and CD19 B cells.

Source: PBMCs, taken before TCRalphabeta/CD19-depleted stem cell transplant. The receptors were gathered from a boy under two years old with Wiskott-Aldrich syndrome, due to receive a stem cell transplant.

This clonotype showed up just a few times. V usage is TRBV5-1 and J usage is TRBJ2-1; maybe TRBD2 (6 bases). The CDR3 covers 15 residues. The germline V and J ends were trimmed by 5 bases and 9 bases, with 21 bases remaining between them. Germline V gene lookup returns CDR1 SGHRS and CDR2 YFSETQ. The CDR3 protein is CASRLAGQLRGEQFF. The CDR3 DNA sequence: TGCGCCAGCAGACTAGCAGGCCAACTACGCGGTGAGCAGTTCTTC.

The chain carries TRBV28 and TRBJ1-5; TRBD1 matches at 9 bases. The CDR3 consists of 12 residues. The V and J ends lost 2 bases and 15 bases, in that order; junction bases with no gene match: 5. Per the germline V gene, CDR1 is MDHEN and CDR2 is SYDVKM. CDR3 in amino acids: CASSLMSTGGHF. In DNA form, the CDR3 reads TGTGCCAGCAGTTTAATGTCGACAGGGGGGCATTTT.

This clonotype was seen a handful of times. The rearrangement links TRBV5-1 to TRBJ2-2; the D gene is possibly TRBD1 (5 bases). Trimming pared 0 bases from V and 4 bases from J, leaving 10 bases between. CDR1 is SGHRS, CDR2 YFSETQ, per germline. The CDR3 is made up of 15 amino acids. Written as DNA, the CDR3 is TGCGCCAGCAGCTTGGGTGCAGGGTCCACCGGGGAGCTGTTTTTT. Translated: CASSLGAGSTGELFF.

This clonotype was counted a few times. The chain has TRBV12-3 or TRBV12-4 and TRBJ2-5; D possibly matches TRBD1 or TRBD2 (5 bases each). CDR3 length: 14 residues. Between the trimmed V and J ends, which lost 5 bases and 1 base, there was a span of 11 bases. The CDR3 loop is CASSMGTSQETQYF. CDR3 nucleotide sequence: TGTGCCAGCAGTATGGGGACCAGCCAAGAGACCCAGTACTTC.

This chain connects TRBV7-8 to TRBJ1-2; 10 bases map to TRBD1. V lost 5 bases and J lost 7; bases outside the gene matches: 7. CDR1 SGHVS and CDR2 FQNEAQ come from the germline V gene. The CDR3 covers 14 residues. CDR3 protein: CASSVDRGQFGYTF. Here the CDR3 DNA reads TGTGCCAGCAGCGTAGACAGGGGGCAGTTTGGCTACACCTTC.